Below, 28 T cell receptor beta chains from the same sample are listed, as sequenced in a study of cytomegalovirus exposure and HLA in healthy donors. Profiled with immunoSEQ multiplex PCR; TCRdb holds only in-frame clones, not every one. The table lists about 44,000 clones, under 95% of them singletons. Input material: PBMCs. Source of these receptors: a woman under 30 in good health and CMV-seronegative.

This chain uses TRBV6-6 with TRBJ2-7; 7 bases align to TRBD2. J was trimmed by 0 bases and V by 6 bases; bases with no gene match: 8. CDR3 length: 15 residues. The germline V gene encodes CDR1 MNHNY and CDR2 SVGAGI (reference sequence). In DNA, the CDR3 is TGTGCCAGCAGCCTTCGGGGCGGGAGCTCCTACGAGCAGTACTTC. Its protein product is CASSLRGGSSYEQYF.

V and J are TRBV18 and TRBJ2-5, with D perhaps matching TRBD1 (5 bases). The CDR3 runs to 12 residues. Germline V gene sequence: CDR1 KGHSH, CDR2 LQKENI. V lost 3 bases and J lost 5, with 7 bases in between. As DNA, the CDR3 is TGTGCCAGCTCACCGAAGGGGGAGACCCAGTACTTC. Its protein product is CASSPKGETQYF.

This clone was observed a single time. V and J are TRBV5-1 and TRBJ1-4; D is perhaps TRBD1 (5 bases). The V gene lost 1 base and the J gene lost 6 bases, with 13 bases spanning the gap. The CDR3 is 15 residues long. Germline lookup yields CDR1 SGHRS and CDR2 YFSETQ. The CDR3 bases are TGCGCCAGCAGCTTGAGTACAGGTTATGATGAAAAACTGTTTTTT. Translation gives CASSLSTGYDEKLFF.

The chain combines TRBV2 with TRBJ1-5, with TRBD1 matching 10 bases. The CDR3 contains 15 residues. Trimming removed 6 bases from V and 1 base from J; junction bases left unmatched: 3. CDR1 and CDR2 from the germline V gene are SNHLY and FYNNEI. The CDR3 coding sequence is TGTGCCAGCAGATTGGACAGGGGGAGCAATCAGCCCCAGCATTTT. Translated, it gives CASRLDRGSNQPQHF.

The chain is built from TRBV18 and TRBJ2-2; D gene ambiguous. V lost 0 bases to trimming and J lost 1 base, with 6 bases between them. The CDR3 is made up of 15 amino acids. Germline values: CDR1 KGHSH, CDR2 LQKENI. CDR3 sequence (DNA): TGTGCCAGCTCACCACCCCGACTGAACACCGGGGAGCTGTTTTTT. Translation: CASSPPRLNTGELFF.

V usage is TRBV19 and J usage is TRBJ2-7; 9 nucleotides line up with TRBD1. Germline CDR1 reads LNHDA; CDR2 reads SQIVND (reference sequence). The CDR3 is made up of 15 amino acids. The junction had 7 bases not matched to a gene; V was cut back by 3 bases and J by 4 bases. The CDR3, as DNA: TGTGCCAGTAGTATCTCGGGACAGGGCCAGTACGAGCAGTACTTC. Its protein product is CASSISGQGQYEQYF.

This clone is a singleton in its sample. The chain links TRBV6-5 to TRBJ1-2, with 8 bases lining up with TRBD1. CDR3 length: 14 residues. The germline CDR1 and CDR2 sequences are MNHEY and SVGAGI. J was trimmed by 7 bases and V by 2 bases; bases with no gene match: 6. CDR3 in DNA: TGTGCCAGCAGTTACACCGGACAGGGAAGTGGCTACACCTTC. Translating gives CASSYTGQGSGYTF.

For this clone: An end of the junction differs from the germline gene, which may be a read error. This chain uses TRBV28 with TRBJ2-7; D remains unclear. The CDR3 is 12 residues long. Germline V gene lookup returns CDR1 MDHEN and CDR2 SYDVKM. CDR3 protein: CASSLSRYGQYF. DNA for the CDR3: TGTGCCAGCAGTTTATCACGGTACGGGCAGTACTTC.

The V gene is TRBV27, the J gene TRBJ1-1, with TRBD1 as a possible D gene (5 bases). Trimming stripped 7 bases from V and 4 bases from J, with 13 bases between. Per germline, CDR1 MNHEY and CDR2 SMNVEV (reference sequence). This CDR3 is 13 amino acids long. The CDR3 loop is CASTPNGGTEAFF. CDR3 nucleotide sequence: TGTGCCAGCACCCCTAACGGGGGCACTGAAGCTTTCTTT.

The chain recombines TRBV2 with TRBJ1-2; 7 bases fit TRBD1. Germline-derived CDR1 and CDR2 are SNHLY and FYNNEI. The ends lost 3 bases at V and 6 bases at J; junction bases unmatched: 4. This CDR3 is built from 13 residues. The CDR3 sequence is CASSETGRNGYTF. The CDR3, as DNA: TGTGCCAGCAGTGAGACAGGGCGAAATGGCTACACCTTC.

The chain has TRBV4-1 and TRBJ1-1; 8 bases match TRBD1. With 0 bases clipped from V and 1 base from J, the junction kept 1 base outside the gene matches. This CDR3 region has 15 residues. In germline, CDR1 is MGHRA, CDR2 YSYEKL. CDR3 nucleotide sequence: TGCGCCAGCAGCCAAGATCAGGGGGCGAACACTGAAGCTTTCTTT. It specifies CASSQDQGANTEAFF.

The V gene is TRBV19, the J gene TRBJ2-2; 8 bases agree with TRBD1. Per germline, CDR1 LNHDA and CDR2 SQIVND (reference sequence). The CDR3 has 17 residues. The ends lost 3 bases at V and 3 bases at J; junction bases unmatched: 9. The DNA for the CDR3 is TGTGCCAGTAGTATTTGGGGCCAGGGGGCCGACACCGGGGAGCTGTTTTTT. This gives the protein CASSIWGQGADTGELFF.

Only one count was recorded for this clone. In nucleotides, the CDR3 is TGTGCCAGCACCGACAGGTCTTTTGGCTACACCTTC. Its protein is CASTDRSFGYTF. This chain joins TRBV7-8 and TRBJ1-2, with D tentatively TRBD1 (6 bases). Germline V lookup: CDR1 SGHVS, CDR2 FQNEAQ. This CDR3 region has 12 residues. Between the trimmed V and J ends, which lost 7 bases and 7 bases, there was a span of 13 bases.

The chain couples TRBV6-1 to TRBJ2-2; 9 bases match TRBD1. The CDR3 is 14 amino acids. The trim removed 7 bases at V and 3 bases at J, leaving 3 bases unmatched. Germline assignment: CDR1 MNHNS and CDR2 SASEGT. This CDR3 reads CASTRTGDTGELFF. The CDR3 nucleotides are TGTGCCAGCACCCGGACAGGGGACACCGGGGAGCTGTTTTTT.

The chain has TRBV6-1 and TRBJ2-1; D perhaps matches TRBD2 (6 bases). Trimming took off 2 bases at V and 6 bases at J, with 11 bases between the two ends. This CDR3 has 14 residues. CDR1 and CDR2 (germline): MNHNS, SASEGT. CDR3 amino acids: CASSERLVRNEQFF. CDR3 DNA sequence: TGTGCCAGCAGTGAAAGACTAGTGCGCAATGAGCAGTTCTTC.

The chain recombines TRBV28 with TRBJ2-3; a possible D gene is TRBD1 (6 bases). The CDR3 sequence is 18 residues long. Germline CDR1 and CDR2: MDHEN and SYDVKM. V lost 3 bases to trimming and J lost 2 bases, with 21 bases between them. CDR3 region: CASSFSLTGSKNTDTQYF. The DNA of the CDR3 is TGTGCCAGCAGTTTTAGCCTCACAGGGAGTAAAAACACAGATACGCAGTATTTT.

The gene calls are TRBV5-1 and TRBJ1-1; TRBD1 matches 11 bases. The CDR3 loop spans 13 amino acids. Trimming took 6 bases from V and 4 from J; bases not matched to a gene: 2. Germline-derived CDR1 and CDR2 are SGHRS and YFSETQ. Here the CDR3 reads CASTGQGATEAFF. The CDR3 DNA is TGCGCCAGCACCGGACAGGGGGCCACTGAAGCTTTCTTT.

V is TRBV10-2 and J is TRBJ2-3; D unclear. This CDR3 region has 14 residues. The V gene lost 4 bases and the J gene lost 4 bases, with 12 bases spanning the gap. Per the germline V gene, CDR1 is WSHSY and CDR2 is SAAADI. CDR3 coding DNA: TGCGCCAGCAGTGGGAAACTATTGCCAGATACGCAGTATTTT. Amino acids: CASSGKLLPDTQYF.

In DNA form, the CDR3 reads TGCGCCAGCAGCTCCCGGGACATAAGAACAGATACGCAGTATTTT. It codes for CASSSRDIRTDTQYF. The chain joins TRBV5-1 to TRBJ2-3; perhaps TRBD1 as D (6 bases). Germline lookup yields CDR1 SGHRS and CDR2 YFSETQ. The CDR3 is 15 residues long. V dropped 3 bases and J dropped 3 bases, with 14 bases sitting between them.

This chain connects TRBV28 to TRBJ2-3, with 12 bases that match TRBD1. This CDR3 region has 15 residues. CDR1 is MDHEN, CDR2 SYDVKM, per germline. Unmatched junction bases numbered 3, after V lost 3 bases and J lost 5 bases. CDR3 in DNA: TGTGCCAGCAGTTTTGGGACAGGGGGCGAAGATACGCAGTATTTT. Translating it yields CASSFGTGGEDTQYF.

This chain connects TRBV6-5 to TRBJ1-6; 7 bases align to TRBD1. This CDR3 is built from 15 residues. Germline V gene lookup returns CDR1 MNHEY and CDR2 SVGAGI. The J segment lost 6 bases and the V segment lost 5 bases, leaving 7 bases of the junction unmatched. The CDR3 DNA follows: TGTGCCAGCAGTGTAAGGGGGCGCGGTAATTCACCCCTCCACTTT. It yields the protein CASSVRGRGNSPLHF.

CDR3 nucleotides: TGTGCCAGCAGTTTATGGCTAGCGGGAAGCTCCTACAATGAGCAGTTCTTC. Its translation is CASSLWLAGSSYNEQFF. This chain links TRBV27 with TRBJ2-1; TRBD2 aligns across 9 bases. CDR3 length: 17 residues. Germline CDR1 is MNHEY and CDR2 is SMNVEV (reference sequence). The V gene end was trimmed by 1 base and the J gene end by 0 bases; junction bases not matched to a gene: 4.

V is TRBV5-1 and J is TRBJ2-1; 10 positions agree with TRBD2. The CDR3 covers 14 residues. Trimming at V came to 2 bases and at J to 6 bases, leaving 2 bases not matched to a gene. Germline loops: CDR1 SGHRS, CDR2 YFSETQ. The CDR3 nucleotides read TGCGCCAGCAGCTTAGCGGGAGGGACCAATGAGCAGTTCTTC. This gives the protein CASSLAGGTNEQFF.

CDR3 in DNA: TGTGCCAGCAGCTTAGTTTCAGGCCCATACAATGAGCAGTTCTTC. Amino acids: CASSLVSGPYNEQFF. The rearrangement uses TRBV7-8 and TRBJ2-1; D is unresolved. The ends were cut back, 1 base at V and 4 bases at J, with 11 bases in the middle. The CDR3 runs to 15 residues. CDR1 is SGHVS and CDR2 is FQNEAQ in the germline V gene.

This chain uses TRBV11-2 with TRBJ2-2; 10 bases match TRBD1. CDR1 SGHAT and CDR2 FQNNGV come from the germline V gene. V dropped 3 bases and J dropped 8; count of bases not matched to a gene: 6. This CDR3 region has 15 residues. CDR3: CASSFGTGVSGELFF. CDR3 sequence (DNA): TGTGCCAGCAGCTTCGGGACAGGGGTTTCAGGGGAGCTGTTTTTT.

The V call is TRBV5-6, the J call TRBJ1-2, with 7 bases identical to TRBD1. J lost 4 bases, V lost 0 bases, and 6 bases had no gene match. The CDR3 length is 15 residues. From germline, CDR1 is SGHDT and CDR2 YYEEEE. CDR3 sequence: CASSLDAGGFYGYTF. The CDR3 DNA reads as TGTGCCAGCAGCTTGGATGCAGGGGGTTTCTATGGCTACACCTTC.

This clone came up once. The rearrangement links TRBV28 to TRBJ1-5; D gene unclear. The CDR3 length is 16 residues. Trimming took off 3 bases at V and 1 base at J, with 13 bases between the two ends. Germline CDR1 reads MDHEN; CDR2 reads SYDVKM. The CDR3 reads CASSFRSRWSNQPQHF. Here the CDR3 DNA reads TGTGCCAGCAGTTTCCGATCCCGGTGGAGCAATCAGCCCCAGCATTTT.

Notes on this clone: Other DNA sequences in this specimen translate into the identical CDR3. The chain carries TRBV5-1 and TRBJ2-5; D perhaps matches TRBD2 (5 bases). CDR1 SGHRS and CDR2 YFSETQ come from the germline V gene. The CDR3 has 14 amino acids. Deletions cut 0 bases from V and 2 bases from J, with 8 bases between. The CDR3 DNA follows: TGCGCCAGCAGCTTGGGTGGAGGACAAGAGACCCAGTACTTC. It yields the protein CASSLGGGQETQYF.